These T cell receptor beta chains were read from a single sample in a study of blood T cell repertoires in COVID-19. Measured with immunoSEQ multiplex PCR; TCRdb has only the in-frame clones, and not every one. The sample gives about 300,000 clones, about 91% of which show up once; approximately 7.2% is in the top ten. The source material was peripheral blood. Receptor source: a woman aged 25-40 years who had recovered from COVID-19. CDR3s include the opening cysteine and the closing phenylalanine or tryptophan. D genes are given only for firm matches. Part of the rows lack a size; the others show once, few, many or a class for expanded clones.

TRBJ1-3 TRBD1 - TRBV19 TGTGCCGCAAGGGGTAACCCCCACGGACAGGGCTCTGGAAACACCATATATTTT CAARGNPHGQGSGNTIYF
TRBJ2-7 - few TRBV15 TGTGCCACCAGCGAGGGGGGGAGGGTGCAGTACTTC CATSEGGRVQYF
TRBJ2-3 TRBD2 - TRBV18 TGTGCCAGCTCACCACCCTTAGGACTAGCGGGGACCGTTAGCACAGATACGCAGTATTTT CASSPPLGLAGTVSTDTQYF
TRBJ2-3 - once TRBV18 TGTGCCAGCTCACCACCGGGGCGCACAGATACGCAGTATTTT CASSPPGRTDTQYF
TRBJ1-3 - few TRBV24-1 TGTGCCACCAGTGACCCAGCCAGTGGACAGCTACATTTT CATSDPASGQLHF
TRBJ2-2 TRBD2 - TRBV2 TGTGCCAGCAGTGATCAGCGGGGGGCCACCGGGGAGCTGTTTTTT CASSDQRGATGELFF
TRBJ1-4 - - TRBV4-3 TGCGCCAGCAGCCAAAGGGGCGGTGAAAAACTGTTTTTT CASSQRGGEKLFF
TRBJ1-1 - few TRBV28 TGTGCCAGCGCCGAGGGGAACACTGAAGCTTTCTTT CASAEGNTEAFF
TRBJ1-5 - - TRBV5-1 TGCGCCAGCAGCTTCAGATCAGGGGATCAGCCCCAGCATTTT CASSFRSGDQPQHF
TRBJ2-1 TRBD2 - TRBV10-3 TGTGCCATCAGTGTCCGGACTAGCGAGGGTGAGCAGTTCTTC CAISVRTSEGEQFF
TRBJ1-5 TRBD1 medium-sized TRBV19 TGTGCCAGTAGACCGGGACAGGGGGCCTATAGCAATCAGCCCCAGCATTTT CASRPGQGAYSNQPQHF
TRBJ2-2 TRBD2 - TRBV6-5 TGTGCCAGCAGTTACGCGGGGAGGGGTGAACCCGGGGAGCTGTTTTTT CASSYAGRGEPGELFF
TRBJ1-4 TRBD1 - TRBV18 TGTGCCAGCTCACCGGCGACAGGGGCCGCTACAACTAATGAAAAACTGTTTTTT CASSPATGAATTNEKLFF
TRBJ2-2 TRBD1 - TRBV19 TGTGCCAGTAGAACGACAGGGAATAACGGGGAGCTGTTTTTT CASRTTGNNGELFF
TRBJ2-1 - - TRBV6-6 TGTGCCAGCACGTTTGGACAGCGCTCCTACAATGAGCAGTTCTTC CASTFGQRSYNEQFF
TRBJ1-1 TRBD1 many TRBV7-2 TGTGCCAGCAGCGAAAAGGGACAGTGGACTGAAGCTTTCTTT CASSEKGQWTEAFF
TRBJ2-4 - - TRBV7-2 TGTGCCAGCAGCTTAAATCCGGGGGAGGCCAAAAACATTCAGTACTTC CASSLNPGEAKNIQYF